This T cell receptor (beta chain) was obtained from a study of blood T cell repertoires in COVID-19. The table came from immunoSEQ multiplex PCR; TCRdb's copy has only in-frame clones and leaves some out. The data hold approximately 150,000 clones, with approximately 88% observed a single time. The V segment lost 0 bases and the J segment 3 bases; nucleotides outside the gene matches: 3. The CDR3 is 16 amino acids. Germline CDR1 and CDR2: SGDLS and YYNGEE. The sample holds one count of this clone. The sequenced sample consisted of peripheral blood. The TCR was taken from a human donor in a cohort sampled during active COVID-19. The chain is built from TRBV9 and TRBJ2-3; TRBD2 matches at 11 bases. CDR3 loop: CASSVAIAGGTDTQYF. CDR3 coding DNA: TGTGCCAGCAGCGTAGCAATAGCGGGAGGGACAGATACGCAGTATTTT.